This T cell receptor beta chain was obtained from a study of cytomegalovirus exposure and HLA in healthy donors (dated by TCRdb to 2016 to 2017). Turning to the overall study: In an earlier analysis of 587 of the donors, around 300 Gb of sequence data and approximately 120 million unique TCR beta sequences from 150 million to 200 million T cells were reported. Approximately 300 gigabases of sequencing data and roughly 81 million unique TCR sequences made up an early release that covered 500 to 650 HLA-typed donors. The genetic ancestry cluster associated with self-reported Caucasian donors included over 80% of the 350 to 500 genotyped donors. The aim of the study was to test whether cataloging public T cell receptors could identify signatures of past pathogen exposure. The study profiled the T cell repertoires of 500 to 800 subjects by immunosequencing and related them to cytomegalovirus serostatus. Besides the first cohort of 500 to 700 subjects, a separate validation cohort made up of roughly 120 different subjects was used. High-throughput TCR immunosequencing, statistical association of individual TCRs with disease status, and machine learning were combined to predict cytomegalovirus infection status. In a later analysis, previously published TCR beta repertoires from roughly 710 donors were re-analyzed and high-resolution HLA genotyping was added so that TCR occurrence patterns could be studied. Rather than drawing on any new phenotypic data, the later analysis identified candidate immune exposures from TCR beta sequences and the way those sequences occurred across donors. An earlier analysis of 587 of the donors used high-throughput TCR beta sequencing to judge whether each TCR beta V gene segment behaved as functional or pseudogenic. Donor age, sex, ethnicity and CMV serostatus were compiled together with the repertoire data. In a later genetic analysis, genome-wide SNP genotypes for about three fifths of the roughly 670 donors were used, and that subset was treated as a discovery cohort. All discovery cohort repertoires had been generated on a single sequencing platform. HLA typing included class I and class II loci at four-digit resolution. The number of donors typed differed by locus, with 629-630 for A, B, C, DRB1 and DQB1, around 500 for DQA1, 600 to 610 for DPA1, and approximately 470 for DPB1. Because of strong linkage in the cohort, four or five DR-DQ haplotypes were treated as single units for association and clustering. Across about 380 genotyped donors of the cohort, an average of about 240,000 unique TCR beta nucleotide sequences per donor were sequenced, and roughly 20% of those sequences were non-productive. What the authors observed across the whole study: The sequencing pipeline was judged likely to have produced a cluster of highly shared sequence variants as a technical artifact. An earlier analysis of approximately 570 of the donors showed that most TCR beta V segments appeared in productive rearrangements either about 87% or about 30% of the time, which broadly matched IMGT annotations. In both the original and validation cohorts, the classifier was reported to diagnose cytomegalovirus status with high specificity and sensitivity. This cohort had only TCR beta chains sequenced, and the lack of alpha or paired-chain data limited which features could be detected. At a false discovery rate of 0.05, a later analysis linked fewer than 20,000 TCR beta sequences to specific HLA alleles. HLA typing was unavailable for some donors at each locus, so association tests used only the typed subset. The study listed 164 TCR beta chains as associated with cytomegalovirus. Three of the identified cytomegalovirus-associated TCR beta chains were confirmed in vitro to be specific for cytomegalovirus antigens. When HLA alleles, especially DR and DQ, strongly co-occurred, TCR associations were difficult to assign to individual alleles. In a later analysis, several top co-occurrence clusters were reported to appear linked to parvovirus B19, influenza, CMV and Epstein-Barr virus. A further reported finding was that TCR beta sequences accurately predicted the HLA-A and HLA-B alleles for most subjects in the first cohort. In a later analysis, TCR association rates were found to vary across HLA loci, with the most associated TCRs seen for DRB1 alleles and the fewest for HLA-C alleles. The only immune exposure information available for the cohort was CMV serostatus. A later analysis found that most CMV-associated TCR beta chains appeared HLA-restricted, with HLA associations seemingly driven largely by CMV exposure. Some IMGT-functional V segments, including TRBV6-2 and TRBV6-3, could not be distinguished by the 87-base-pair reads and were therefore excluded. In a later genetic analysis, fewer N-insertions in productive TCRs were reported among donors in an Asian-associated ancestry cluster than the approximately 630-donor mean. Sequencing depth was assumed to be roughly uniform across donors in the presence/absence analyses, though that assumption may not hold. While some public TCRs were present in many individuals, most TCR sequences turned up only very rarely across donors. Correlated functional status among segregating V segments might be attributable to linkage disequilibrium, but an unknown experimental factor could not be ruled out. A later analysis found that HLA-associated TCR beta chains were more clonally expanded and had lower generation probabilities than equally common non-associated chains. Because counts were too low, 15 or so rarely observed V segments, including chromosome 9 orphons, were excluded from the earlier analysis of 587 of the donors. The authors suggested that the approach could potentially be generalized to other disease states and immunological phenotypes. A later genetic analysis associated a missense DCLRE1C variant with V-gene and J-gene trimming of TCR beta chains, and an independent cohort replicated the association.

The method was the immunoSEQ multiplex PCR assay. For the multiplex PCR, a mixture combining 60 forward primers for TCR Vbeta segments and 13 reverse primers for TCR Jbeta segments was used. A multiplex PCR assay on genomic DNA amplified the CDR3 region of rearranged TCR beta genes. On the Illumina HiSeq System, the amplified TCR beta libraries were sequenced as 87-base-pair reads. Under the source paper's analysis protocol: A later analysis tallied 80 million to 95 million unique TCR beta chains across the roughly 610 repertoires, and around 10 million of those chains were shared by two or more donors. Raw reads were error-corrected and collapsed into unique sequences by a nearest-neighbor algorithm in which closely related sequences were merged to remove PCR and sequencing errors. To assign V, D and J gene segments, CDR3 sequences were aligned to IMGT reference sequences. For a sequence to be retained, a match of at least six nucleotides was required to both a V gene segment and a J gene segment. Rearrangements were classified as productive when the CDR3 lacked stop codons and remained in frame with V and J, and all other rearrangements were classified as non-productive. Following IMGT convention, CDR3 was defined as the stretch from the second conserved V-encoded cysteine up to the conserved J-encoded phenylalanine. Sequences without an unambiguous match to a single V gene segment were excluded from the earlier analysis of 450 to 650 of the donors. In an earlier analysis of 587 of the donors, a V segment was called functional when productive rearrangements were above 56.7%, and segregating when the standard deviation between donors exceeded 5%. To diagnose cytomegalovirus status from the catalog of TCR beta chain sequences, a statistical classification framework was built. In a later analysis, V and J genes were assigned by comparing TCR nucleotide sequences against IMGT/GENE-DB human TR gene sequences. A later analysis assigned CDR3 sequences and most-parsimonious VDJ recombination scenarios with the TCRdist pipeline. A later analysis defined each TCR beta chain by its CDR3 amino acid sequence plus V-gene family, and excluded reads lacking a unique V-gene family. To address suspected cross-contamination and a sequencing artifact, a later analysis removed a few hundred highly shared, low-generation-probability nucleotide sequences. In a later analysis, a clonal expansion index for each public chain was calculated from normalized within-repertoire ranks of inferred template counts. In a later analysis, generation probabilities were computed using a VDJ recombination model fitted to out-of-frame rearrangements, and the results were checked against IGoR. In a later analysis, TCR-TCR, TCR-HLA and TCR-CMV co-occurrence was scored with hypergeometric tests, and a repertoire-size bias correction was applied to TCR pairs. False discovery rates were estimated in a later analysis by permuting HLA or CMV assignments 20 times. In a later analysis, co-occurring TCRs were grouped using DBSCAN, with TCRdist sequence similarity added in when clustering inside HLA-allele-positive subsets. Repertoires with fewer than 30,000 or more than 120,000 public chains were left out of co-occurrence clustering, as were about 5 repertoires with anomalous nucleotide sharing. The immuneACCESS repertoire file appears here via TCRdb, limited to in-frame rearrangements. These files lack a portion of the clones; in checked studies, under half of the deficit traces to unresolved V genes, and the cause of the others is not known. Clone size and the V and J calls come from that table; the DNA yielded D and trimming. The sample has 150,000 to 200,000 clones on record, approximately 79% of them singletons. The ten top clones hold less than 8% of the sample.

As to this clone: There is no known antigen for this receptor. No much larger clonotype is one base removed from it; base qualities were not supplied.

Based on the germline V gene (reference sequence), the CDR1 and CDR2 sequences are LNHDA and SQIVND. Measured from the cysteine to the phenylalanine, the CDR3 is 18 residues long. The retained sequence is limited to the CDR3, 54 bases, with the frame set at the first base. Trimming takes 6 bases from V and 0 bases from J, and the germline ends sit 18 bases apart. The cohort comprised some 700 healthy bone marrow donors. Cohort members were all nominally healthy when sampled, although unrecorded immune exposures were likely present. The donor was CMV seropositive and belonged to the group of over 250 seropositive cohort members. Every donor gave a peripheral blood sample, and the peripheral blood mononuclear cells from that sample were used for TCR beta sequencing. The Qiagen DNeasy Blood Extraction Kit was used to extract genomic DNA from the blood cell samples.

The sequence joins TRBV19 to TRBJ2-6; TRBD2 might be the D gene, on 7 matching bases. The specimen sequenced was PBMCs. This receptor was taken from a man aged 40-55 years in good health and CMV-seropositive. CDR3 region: CASSIWGGGYSGANVLTF. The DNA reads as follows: TGTGCCAGTAGCATTTGGGGAGGGGGGTACTCTGGGGCCAACGTCCTGACTTTC. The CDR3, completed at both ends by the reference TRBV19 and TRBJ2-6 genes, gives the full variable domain DGGITQSPKYLFRKEGQNVTLSCEQNLNHDAMYWYRQDPGQGLRLIYYSQIVNDFQKGDIAEGYSVSREKKESFPLTVTSAQKNPTAFYLCASSIWGGGYSGANVLTFGAGSRLTVL.